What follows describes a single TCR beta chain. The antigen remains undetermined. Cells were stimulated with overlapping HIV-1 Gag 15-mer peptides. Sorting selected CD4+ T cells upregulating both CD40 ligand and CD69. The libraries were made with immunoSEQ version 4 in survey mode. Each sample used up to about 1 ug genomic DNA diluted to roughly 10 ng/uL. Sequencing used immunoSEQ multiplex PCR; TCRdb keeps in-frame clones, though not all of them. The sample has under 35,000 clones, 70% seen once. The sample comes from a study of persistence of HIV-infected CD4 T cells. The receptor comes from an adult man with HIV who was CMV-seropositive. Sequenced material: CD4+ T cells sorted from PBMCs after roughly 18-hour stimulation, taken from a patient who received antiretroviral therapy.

CDR3 in DNA: TGTGCCACCAGCGACAATTTTAGCAATCAGCCCCAGCATTTT. This gives the protein CATSDNFSNQPQHF. The chain uses TRBV15 and TRBJ1-5; no clear D gene. V was shortened by 5 bases and J by 0 bases, with 8 bases between the two germline ends. This CDR3 is built from 14 residues. CDR1 is LNHNV and CDR2 is YYDKDF in the germline V gene (reference sequence).